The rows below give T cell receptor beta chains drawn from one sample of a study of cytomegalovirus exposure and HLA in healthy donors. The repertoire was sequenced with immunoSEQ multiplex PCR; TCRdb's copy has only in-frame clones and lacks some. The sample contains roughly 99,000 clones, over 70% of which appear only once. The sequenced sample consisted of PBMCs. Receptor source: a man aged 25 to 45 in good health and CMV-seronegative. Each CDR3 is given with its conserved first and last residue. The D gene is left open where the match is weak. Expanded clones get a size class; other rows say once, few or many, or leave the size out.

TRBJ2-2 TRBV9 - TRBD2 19 TGTGCCAGCAGCGTCCATCCGGGACTAGCGGGGGCGAACACCGGGGAGCTGTTTTTT CASSVHPGLAGANTGELFF
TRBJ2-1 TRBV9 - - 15 TGTGCCAGCAGCCCAGGGGGGAGAGAGGTGAATGAGCAGTTCTTC CASSPGGREVNEQFF
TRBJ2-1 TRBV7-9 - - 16 TGTGCCAGCAGCTTAGGAACCCGGGAGAGCTACAATGAGCAGTTCTTC CASSLGTRESYNEQFF
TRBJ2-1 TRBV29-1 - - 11 TGCAGCGTCGACCGGAGCAATGAGCAGTTCTTC CSVDRSNEQFF
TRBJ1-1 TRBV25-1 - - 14 TGTGCCAGCAGTGCTCAACAGCGGGTGGCTGAAGCTTTCTTT CASSAQQRVAEAFF
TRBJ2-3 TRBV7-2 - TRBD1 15 TGTGCCAGCAGCGACCGGACAGGGAGGATTGATACGCAGTATTTT CASSDRTGRIDTQYF
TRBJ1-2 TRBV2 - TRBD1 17 TGTGCCAGCACCCCGGAGTTGGGGGCAGGGGGCTTCTATGGCTACACCTTC CASTPELGAGGFYGYTF
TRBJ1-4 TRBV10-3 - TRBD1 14 TGTGCCATCAGAACAGGGGGCGCCGGTGAAAAACTGTTTTTT CAIRTGGAGEKLFF
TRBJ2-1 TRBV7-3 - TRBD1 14 TGTGCCAGCAGCGCGGGACAGGGGCACAATGAGCAGTTCTTC CASSAGQGHNEQFF
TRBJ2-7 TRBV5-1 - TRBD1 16 TGCGCCAGCAGCTGGGCTCGGGGACAGCCCCCCTACGAGCAGTACTTC CASSWARGQPPYEQYF
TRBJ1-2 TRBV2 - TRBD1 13 TGTGCCAGCAGGCCTACAGGGGGAACAGGCTACACCTTC CASRPTGGTGYTF
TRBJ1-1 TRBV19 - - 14 TGTGCCAGTAATTATCGACATTTGAACACTGAAGCTTTCTTT CASNYRHLNTEAFF
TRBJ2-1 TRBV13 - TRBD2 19 TGTGCCAGCAGCCCTGGACTAGCGGGAGGGCCGATATTGAATAATGAGCAGTTCTTC CASSPGLAGGPILNNEQFF
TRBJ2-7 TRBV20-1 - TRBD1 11 TGCAGTGTACAGGGGACGTACGAGCAGTACTTC CSVQGTYEQYF
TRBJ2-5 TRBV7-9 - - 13 TGTGCCAGCAGCTTAGATAGATTGGAGACCCAGTACTTC CASSLDRLETQYF
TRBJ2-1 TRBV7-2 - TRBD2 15 TGTGCCAGCAGTCCTAGCGGGGGCGTCTACAATGAGCAGTTCTTC CASSPSGGVYNEQFF
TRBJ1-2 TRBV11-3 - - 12 TGTGCCAGCAGCCAAGGGAGTACTGGCTACACCTTC CASSQGSTGYTF
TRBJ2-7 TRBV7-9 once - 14 TGTGCCAGCAGCCCCTCTGGGGCTGGGTACGAGCAGTACTTC CASSPSGAGYEQYF
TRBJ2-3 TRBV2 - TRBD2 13 TGTGCCAGCATACGGGAGGGGACAGATACGCAGTATTTT CASIREGTDTQYF
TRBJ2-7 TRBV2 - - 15 TGTGCCAGCAGTCTCCGGGACATTAGCTCCTACGAGCAGTACTTC CASSLRDISSYEQYF
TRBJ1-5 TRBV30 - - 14 TGTGCCTGGAATGCAGGGCCGGGCAATCAGCCCCAGCATTTT CAWNAGPGNQPQHF
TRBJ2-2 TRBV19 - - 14 TGTGCCAGTAGTGGTCAGGGTATGACCGGGGAGCTGTTTTTT CASSGQGMTGELFF
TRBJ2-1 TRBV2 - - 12 TGTGCCAGCAGGACGGGGGAGCTTGAGCAGTTCTTC CASRTGELEQFF
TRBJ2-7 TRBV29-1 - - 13 TGCAGCGTTGTTCCGGGGTCGGGTTACGAGCAGTACTTC CSVVPGSGYEQYF
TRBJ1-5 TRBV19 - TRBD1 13 TGTGCCAGTAGCGGACAGGGGGGAAAGCCCCAGCATTTT CASSGQGGKPQHF
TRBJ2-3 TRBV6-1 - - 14 TGTGCCAGCAGGCGGGACCCCGGCACAGATACGCAGTATTTT CASRRDPGTDTQYF
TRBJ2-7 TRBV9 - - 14 TGTGCCAGCAGCGTAGGGTCTGATACTACAGAGCAGTACTTC CASSVGSDTTEQYF
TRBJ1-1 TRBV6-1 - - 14 TGTGCCAGCAGTGAAATGGGCTATGGACAGCAAGCTTTCTTT CASSEMGYGQQAFF
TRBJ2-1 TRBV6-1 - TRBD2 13 TGTGCCAGCGGCCGATCGGGGGGAAATGAGCAGTTCTTC CASGRSGGNEQFF
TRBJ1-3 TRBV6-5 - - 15 TGTGCCAGCAGTTCCGTCTCTACGGGTGGAAACACCATATATTTT CASSSVSTGGNTIYF
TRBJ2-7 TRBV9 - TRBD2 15 TGTGCCAGCAGCCCCCCTAGCGGGGGGCCCTACGAGCAGTACTTC CASSPPSGGPYEQYF
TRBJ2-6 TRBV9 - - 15 TGTGCCAGCAGCGTCGACTCTGGGGGGGCCAACGTCCTGACTTTC CASSVDSGGANVLTF
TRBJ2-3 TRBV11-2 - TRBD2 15 TGTGCCAGCAGCCAACTAGCGATGAGCACAGATACGCAGTATTTT CASSQLAMSTDTQYF